A selection of T cell receptor beta chains follows, all from one sample in a study of early T cells in non-severe SARS-CoV-2 infection. From the 5' RACE reads, TCRdb called clonotypes with MiXCR, one entry per CDR3 protein. The sample has some 45,000 distinct CDR3 sequences; under 4.5% are singletons. The sequenced sample was whole blood. These receptors were obtained from an adult who was a healthcare worker with PCR-confirmed SARS-CoV-2 infection or an uninfected control (not recorded which). The CDR3 runs from the conserved cysteine through the conserved F or W. Fields, in order: CDR3 DNA, CDR3 protein, D gene, J gene, clone size, V gene. A D gene is named only where the DNA matches it firmly. Some rows have no size entry. The others give once, few or many, or a class for an expanded clone.

DNA: TGTGCCAGCAGCTTAGGGGCCTCAAATGAAAAACTGTTTTTT
CDR3: CASSLGASNEKLFF
D: .
J: TRBJ1-4
size: many
V: TRBV7-9

DNA: TGTGCCAGCAGCTTAGCCTTCCGGGCAGCCGACTACGAGCAGTACTTC
CDR3: CASSLAFRAADYEQYF
D: .
J: TRBJ2-7
size: many
V: TRBV11-3

DNA: TGTGCCAGCAGCTTAGCGCTCGAGCGGCACCTCTACAATGAGCAGTTCTTC
CDR3: CASSLALERHLYNEQFF
D: .
J: TRBJ2-1
size: many
V: TRBV7-9

DNA: TGTGCCAGCAGCCGCACCGGGACGGGGAATGAAAAACTGTTTTTT
CDR3: CASSRTGTGNEKLFF
D: .
J: TRBJ1-4
size: .
V: TRBV4-2

DNA: TGTGCCAGCAGTTACGGTTTGCCAGGGGCCGGGGGCACCATATATTTT
CDR3: CASSYGLPGAGGTIYF
D: .
J: TRBJ1-3
size: many
V: TRBV6-5

DNA: TGTGCCTGGATAAAGGGGGCCGCGAACACTGAAGCTTTCTTT
CDR3: CAWIKGAANTEAFF
D: TRBD1
J: TRBJ1-1
size: many
V: TRBV30

DNA: TGTGCCAGTAGTACGTCCAGTGCAACTAATGAAAAACTGTTTTTT
CDR3: CASSTSSATNEKLFF
D: .
J: TRBJ1-4
size: many
V: TRBV19

DNA: TGTGCCAGCAGCTCCTCTTTCGAGCAGTACTTC
CDR3: CASSSSFEQYF
D: .
J: TRBJ2-7
size: many
V: TRBV7-9

DNA: TGTGCCAGCAGCGTCGTCAGACGCGGGAACCAGCAGTATTTT
CDR3: CASSVVRRGNQQYF
D: .
J: TRBJ2-3
size: many
V: TRBV7-2

DNA: TGTGCCAGCAGCCAAACACCGGGACTCCAAGAGACCCAGTACTTC
CDR3: CASSQTPGLQETQYF
D: .
J: TRBJ2-5
size: many
V: TRBV11-2

DNA: TGTGCCAGCAGCTCCGGACAGGGGGCTGAAGAGACCCAGTACTTC
CDR3: CASSSGQGAEETQYF
D: TRBD1
J: TRBJ2-5
size: many
V: TRBV7-6

DNA: TGTGCCACCAGTGATCCCTCAAGGAGCGGGAGGACTAATGAGCAGTTCTTC
CDR3: CATSDPSRSGRTNEQFF
D: TRBD2
J: TRBJ2-1
size: many
V: TRBV24-1

DNA: TGTGCCAGCAGCTTAGTAGGACAGAACACTGAAGCTTTCTTT
CDR3: CASSLVGQNTEAFF
D: .
J: TRBJ1-1
size: many
V: TRBV11-2

DNA: TGTGCCAGCTCACCACCGGCATCGGGGACCGGGGAGCTGTTTTTT
CDR3: CASSPPASGTGELFF
D: .
J: TRBJ2-2
size: many
V: TRBV18

DNA: TGCAGTGCTAGGACAGCTAATAGCAATCAGCCCCAGCATTTT
CDR3: CSARTANSNQPQHF
D: .
J: TRBJ1-5
size: many
V: TRBV20-1

DNA: TGCAGTGCTTCATCAGAGGGACTAGCGTGGCGGGATGAGCAGTTCTTC
CDR3: CSASSEGLAWRDEQFF
D: TRBD2
J: TRBJ2-1
size: many
V: TRBV20-1

DNA: TGTGCCAGCAGTGGTAACGCCGGGGAGCTGTTTTTT
CDR3: CASSGNAGELFF
D: .
J: TRBJ2-2
size: many
V: TRBV12-3/TRBV12-4

DNA: TGCAGCGTGGGGACAGACTACGAGCAGTACTTC
CDR3: CSVGTDYEQYF
D: TRBD1
J: TRBJ2-7
size: few
V: TRBV29-1

DNA: TGTGCCAGCAGACTATGGGGACAGGCCACAGATACGCAGTATTTT
CDR3: CASRLWGQATDTQYF
D: TRBD1
J: TRBJ2-3
size: many
V: TRBV5-5

DNA: TGCAGTGCAACTGGACTAGGAGGAAACATTCAGTACTTC
CDR3: CSATGLGGNIQYF
D: TRBD2
J: TRBJ2-4
size: many
V: TRBV20-1

DNA: TGCGCCAGCAGCCAAGCGGAACGGGGTAATGAGCAGTTCTTC
CDR3: CASSQAERGNEQFF
D: .
J: TRBJ2-1
size: many
V: TRBV4-1

DNA: TGCGCCAGCAGCCAAGACCGGACCCGGGGCAGGACTAACTATGGCTACACCTTC
CDR3: CASSQDRTRGRTNYGYTF
D: .
J: TRBJ1-2
size: many
V: TRBV4-1